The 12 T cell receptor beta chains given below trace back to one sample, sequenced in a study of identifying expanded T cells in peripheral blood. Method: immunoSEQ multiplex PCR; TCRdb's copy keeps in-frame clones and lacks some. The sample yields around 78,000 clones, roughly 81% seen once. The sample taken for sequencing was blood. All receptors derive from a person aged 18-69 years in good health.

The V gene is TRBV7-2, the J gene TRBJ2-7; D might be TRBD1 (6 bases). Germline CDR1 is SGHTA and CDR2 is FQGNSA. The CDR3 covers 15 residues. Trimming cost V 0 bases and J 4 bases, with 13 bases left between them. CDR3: CASSLAGGAWYEQYF. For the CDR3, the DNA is TGTGCCAGCAGCTTAGCTGGGGGCGCGTGGTACGAGCAGTACTTC.

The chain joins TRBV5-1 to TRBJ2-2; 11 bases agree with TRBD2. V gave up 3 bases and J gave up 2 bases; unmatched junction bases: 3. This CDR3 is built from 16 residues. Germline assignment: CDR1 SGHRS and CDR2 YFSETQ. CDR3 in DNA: TGCGCCAGCAGCTCAAGACTAGCGGGAAACACCGGGGAGCTGTTTTTT. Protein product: CASSSRLAGNTGELFF.

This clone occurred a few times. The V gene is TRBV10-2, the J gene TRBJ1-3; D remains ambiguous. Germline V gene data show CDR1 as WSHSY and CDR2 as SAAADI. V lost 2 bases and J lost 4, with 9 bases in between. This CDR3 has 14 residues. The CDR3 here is CASSEPRLGNTIYF. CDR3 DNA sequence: TGCGCCAGCAGTGAGCCCCGACTCGGAAACACCATATATTTT.

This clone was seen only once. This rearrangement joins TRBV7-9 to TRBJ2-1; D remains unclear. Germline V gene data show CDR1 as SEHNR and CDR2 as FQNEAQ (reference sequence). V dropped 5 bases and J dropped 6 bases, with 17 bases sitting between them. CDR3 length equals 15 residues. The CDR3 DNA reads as TGTGCCAGCAGCCATAGGACCGTACAGTTCAATGAGCAGTTCTTC. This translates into CASSHRTVQFNEQFF.

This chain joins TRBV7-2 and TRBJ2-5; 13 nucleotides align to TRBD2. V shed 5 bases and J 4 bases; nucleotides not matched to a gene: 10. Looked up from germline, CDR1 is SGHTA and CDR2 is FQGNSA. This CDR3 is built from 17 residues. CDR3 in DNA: TGTGCCAGCAGCCCTACTAGCGGGAGGGGAGGATTAGAGACCCAGTACTTC. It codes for CASSPTSGRGGLETQYF.

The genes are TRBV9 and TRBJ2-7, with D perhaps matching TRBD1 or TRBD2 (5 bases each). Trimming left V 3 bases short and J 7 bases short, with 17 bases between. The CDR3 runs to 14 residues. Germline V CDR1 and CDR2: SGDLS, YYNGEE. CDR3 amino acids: CASSAGRIEGEQYF. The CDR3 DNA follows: TGTGCCAGCAGCGCGGGACGGATTGAGGGGGAGCAGTACTTC.

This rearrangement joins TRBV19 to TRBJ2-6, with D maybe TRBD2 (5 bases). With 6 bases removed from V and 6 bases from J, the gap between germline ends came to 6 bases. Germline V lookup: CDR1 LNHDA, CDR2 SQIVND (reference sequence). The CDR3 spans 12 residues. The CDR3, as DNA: TGTGCCAGTAGGGGAGTGGCCAACGTCCTGACTTTC. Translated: CASRGVANVLTF.

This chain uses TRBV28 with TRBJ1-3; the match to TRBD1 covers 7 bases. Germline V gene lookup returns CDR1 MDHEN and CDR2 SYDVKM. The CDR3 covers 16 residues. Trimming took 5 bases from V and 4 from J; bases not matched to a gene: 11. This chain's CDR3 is CASSPPEGATGNTIYF. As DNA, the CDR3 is TGTGCCAGCAGTCCCCCGGAGGGGGCGACAGGAAACACCATATATTTT.

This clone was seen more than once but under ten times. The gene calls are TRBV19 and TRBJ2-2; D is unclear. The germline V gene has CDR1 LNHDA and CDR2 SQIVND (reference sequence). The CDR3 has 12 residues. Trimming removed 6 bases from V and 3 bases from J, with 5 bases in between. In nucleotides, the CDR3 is TGTGCCAGTAGCTTTTACACCGGGGAGCTGTTTTTT. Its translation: CASSFYTGELFF. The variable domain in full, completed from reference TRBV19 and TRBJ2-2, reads DGGITQSPKYLFRKEGQNVTLSCEQNLNHDAMYWYRQDPGQGLRLIYYSQIVNDFQKGDIAEGYSVSREKKESFPLTVTSAQKNPTAFYLCASSFYTGELFFGEGSRLTVL.

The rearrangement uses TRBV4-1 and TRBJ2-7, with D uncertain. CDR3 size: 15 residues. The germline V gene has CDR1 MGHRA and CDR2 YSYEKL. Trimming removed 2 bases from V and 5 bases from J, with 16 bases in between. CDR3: CASSQWATTSNEQYF. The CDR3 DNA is TGCGCCAGCAGCCAATGGGCAACTACATCTAACGAGCAGTACTTC.

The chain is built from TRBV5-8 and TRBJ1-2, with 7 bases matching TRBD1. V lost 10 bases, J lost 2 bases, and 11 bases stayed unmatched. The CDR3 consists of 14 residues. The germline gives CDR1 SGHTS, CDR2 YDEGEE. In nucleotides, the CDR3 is TGTGCCGAAGGATTGCGACAGGGAAACTATGGCTACACCTTC. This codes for CAEGLRQGNYGYTF. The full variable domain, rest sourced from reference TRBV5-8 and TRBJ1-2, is EAGVTQSPTHLIKTRGQQATLRCSPISGHTSVYWYQQALGLGLQFLLWYDEGEERNRGNFPPRFSGRQFPNYSSELNVNALELEDSALYLCAEGLRQGNYGYTFGSGTRLTVV.

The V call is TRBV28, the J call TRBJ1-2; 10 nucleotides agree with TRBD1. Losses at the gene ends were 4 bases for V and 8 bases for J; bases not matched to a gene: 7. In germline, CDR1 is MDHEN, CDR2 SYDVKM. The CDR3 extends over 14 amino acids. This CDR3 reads CASSSGQGVRGYTF. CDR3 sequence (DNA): TGTGCCAGCAGTTCAGGACAGGGGGTGAGGGGCTACACCTTC.